The 10 T cell receptor beta chains given below trace back to one sample, sequenced in a study of Ad26.COV2.S vaccination and SARS-CoV-2 variants. Method: immunoSEQ multiplex PCR; TCRdb's copy keeps in-frame clones and lacks some. The top ten hold roughly 3.1% of the sample, which has around 350,000 clones, roughly 85% seen once. This sample's treatment: roughly 19 received Ad26.COV2.S at low or high dose, single or two shots; about 5 received placebo; per-sample allocation not given. On day 63 after the first injection, vaccine and placebo recipients gave samples. This material consisted of peripheral blood, taken in a trial of Ad26.COV2.S vaccine versus placebo. The receptor set was obtained from a person between 18 and 65 years old who received the Ad26.COV2.S COVID-19 vaccine or a placebo.

The chain recombines TRBV13 with TRBJ1-6, with unresolved D. Trimming took off 1 base at V and 10 bases at J, with 5 bases between the two ends. There are 12 residues in the CDR3. CDR1 and CDR2 (germline): PRHDT, FYEKMQ (reference sequence). This CDR3 reads CASSLAGSPLHF. CDR3 nucleotide sequence: TGTGCCAGCAGCTTAGCGGGATCACCCCTCCACTTT.

This clone was counted at least ten times. V usage is TRBV18 and J usage is TRBJ2-6, with 10 bases fitting TRBD1. After removal of 4 bases from V and 0 bases from J, the junction contained 6 bases not matched to a gene. The length of the CDR3 is 18 residues. CDR1 is KGHSH, CDR2 LQKENI, per germline. The CDR3 loop is CASSQRDRGSSGANVLTF. CDR3 sequence (DNA): TGTGCCAGCTCACAACGGGACAGGGGAAGCTCTGGGGCCAACGTCCTGACTTTC.

A word on this clone: Other DNA sequences in the same sample also yield this CDR3. The chain recombines TRBV18 with TRBJ2-1; TRBD1 agrees at 7 bases. Trimming cost V 2 bases and J 6 bases; bases outside gene matches: 4. Germline values: CDR1 KGHSH, CDR2 LQKENI. The CDR3 has 14 amino acids. The CDR3 sequence is CASSPDRVSNEQFF. The CDR3 nucleotides are TGTGCCAGCTCACCAGACAGGGTGAGCAATGAGCAGTTCTTC.

This chain connects TRBV4-1 to TRBJ2-7; perhaps TRBD2 as D (5 bases). Per the germline V gene, CDR1 is MGHRA and CDR2 is YSYEKL. This CDR3 spans 13 amino acids. Trimming left V 8 bases short and J 7 bases short, with 18 bases between. The CDR3 spells CASSTWVSGEQYF. The CDR3 nucleotides read TGCGCCAGCTCCACCTGGGTCTCGGGGGAGCAGTACTTC.

The rearrangement uses TRBV7-8 and TRBJ1-1, with TRBD1 matching 7 bases. The CDR3 totals 13 residues. The germline V gene has CDR1 SGHVS and CDR2 FQNEAQ. The ends lost 3 bases at V and 8 bases at J; junction bases unmatched: 6. The CDR3 here is CASSLGTDVEAFF. The CDR3 DNA sequence: TGTGCCAGCAGCTTGGGGACAGACGTGGAAGCTTTCTTT. The variable domain in full, with the rest retrieved from reference TRBV7-8 and TRBJ1-1, is GAGVSQSPRYKVAKRGQDVALRCDPISGHVSLFWYQQALGQGPEFLTYFQNEAQLDKSGLPSDRFFAERPEGSVSTLKIQRTQQEDSAVYLCASSLGTDVEAFFGQGTRLTVV.

This chain uses TRBV11-2 with TRBJ2-2; D remains ambiguous. Germline lookup yields CDR1 SGHAT and CDR2 FQNNGV. This CDR3 region has 15 residues. The V and J ends lost 1 base and 7 bases respectively, with 13 bases between them. CDR3 region: CASSLGYELGGELFF. The DNA of the CDR3 is TGTGCCAGCAGCTTAGGCTACGAATTGGGCGGGGAGCTGTTTTTT.

V usage is TRBV30 and J usage is TRBJ2-7, with 8 bases lining up with TRBD1. With 3 bases clipped from V and 4 bases from J, the junction kept 8 bases outside the gene matches. The CDR3 covers 14 residues. CDR1 is GTSNPN, CDR2 SVGIG, per germline (reference sequence). The CDR3 DNA reads TGTGCCTGGAGGACAGGGGTTGAGTCGTACGAGCAGTACTTC. Its translation is CAWRTGVESYEQYF. Drawing the rest from reference TRBV30 and TRBJ2-7, the complete variable domain is SQTIHQWPATLVQPVGSPLSLECTVEGTSNPNLYWYRQAAGRGLQLLFYSVGIGQISSEVPQNLSASRPQDRQFILSSKKLLLSDSGFYLCAWRTGVESYEQYFGPGTRLTVT.

V is TRBV4-1 and J is TRBJ2-3, with D possibly TRBD2 on 6 matching bases. Germline assignment: CDR1 MGHRA and CDR2 YSYEKL. The CDR3 consists of 17 residues. V was clipped by 1 base and J by 0 bases, with 14 bases between them. CDR3 sequence: CASSQVSGRGSTDTQYF. CDR3 DNA: TGCGCCAGCAGCCAAGTGTCGGGGCGGGGCAGCACAGATACGCAGTATTTT.

The chain combines TRBV9 with TRBJ2-7; 11 bases agree with TRBD2. CDR1 and CDR2 (germline): SGDLS, YYNGEE. The CDR3 consists of 17 residues. J lost 2 bases, V lost 0 bases, and 7 bases had no gene match. The CDR3 coding sequence is TGTGCCAGCAGCGTAGGGAACATAGCGGGGGGGACCTACGAGCAGTACTTC. Amino acid sequence: CASSVGNIAGGTYEQYF.

V gene TRBV11-2 combines with J gene TRBJ2-5; 8 nucleotides align to TRBD1. The CDR3 spans 16 residues. V shed 1 base, J shed 4 bases, and the junction held 8 bases outside the gene matches. Germline CDR1 is SGHAT and CDR2 is FQNNGV. The CDR3: CASSLVGRGRGETQYF. The DNA for the CDR3 is TGTGCCAGCAGCTTAGTCGGCAGGGGGCGCGGAGAGACCCAGTACTTC.